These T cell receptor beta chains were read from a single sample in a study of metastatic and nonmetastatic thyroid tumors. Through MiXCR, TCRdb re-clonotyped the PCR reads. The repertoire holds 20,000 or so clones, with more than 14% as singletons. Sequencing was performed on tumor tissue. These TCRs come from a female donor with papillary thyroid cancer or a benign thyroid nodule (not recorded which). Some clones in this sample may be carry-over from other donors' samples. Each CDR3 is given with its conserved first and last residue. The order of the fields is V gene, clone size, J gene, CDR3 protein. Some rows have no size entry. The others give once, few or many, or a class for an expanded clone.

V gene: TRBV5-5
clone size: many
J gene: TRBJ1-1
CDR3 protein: CASSLAAGDTEAFF

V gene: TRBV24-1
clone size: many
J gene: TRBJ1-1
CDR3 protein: CATSTYREANTEAFF

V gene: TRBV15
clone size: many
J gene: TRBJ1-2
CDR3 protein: CATSRANGDGYTF

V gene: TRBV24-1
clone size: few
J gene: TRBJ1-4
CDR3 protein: CATSDNQGNEKLFF

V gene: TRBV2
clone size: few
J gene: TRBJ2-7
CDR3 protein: CASSDRRSNYEQYF

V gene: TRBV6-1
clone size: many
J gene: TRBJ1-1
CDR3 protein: CASSHDRVNTEAFF

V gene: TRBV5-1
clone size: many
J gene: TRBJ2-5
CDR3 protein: CASSLVTTGETQYF

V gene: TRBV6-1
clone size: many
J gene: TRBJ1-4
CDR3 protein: CASSDGPTNEKLFF

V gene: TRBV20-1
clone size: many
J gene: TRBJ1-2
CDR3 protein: CSARDTGLEGYTF

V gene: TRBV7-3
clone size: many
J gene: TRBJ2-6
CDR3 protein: CASSRTGTANSGANVLTF

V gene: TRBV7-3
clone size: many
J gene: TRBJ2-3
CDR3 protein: CASSYGTSREDTQYF

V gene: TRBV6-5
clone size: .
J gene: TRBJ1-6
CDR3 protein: CAISYSGGSTNSPLHF

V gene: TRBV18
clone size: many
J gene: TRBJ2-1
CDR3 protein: CASSLLARLSYNEQFF